Below, one TCR beta chain is given with its context. Its target antigen remains unknown. No base qualities exist here, and no much larger clone lies one base off it. The data stem from a study of blood T cell repertoires in COVID-19 (TCRdb year 2020). The study in broad terms: Collaborator samples came from the United States, Italy and Spain and covered acute and convalescent phases of COVID-19. The prospective study material was composed of cDNA or gDNA derived from T cells, B-cell-depleted T cells, or PBMCs. The dataset comprised deeply sampled blood TCRbeta repertoires from subjects exposed to, actively infected with, or recovered from COVID-19. The repertoires were made available in a free public database intended to serve as a resource for research on the immune response to SARS-CoV-2. Samples came from the ongoing ImmuneRACE study (first 160 participants) plus 1,254 subjects from 6 global collaborators. Sample metadata almost always included a de-identified subject ID, COVID-19 status, age in years and sex. Where available, HLA class I and class II types were obtained from metadata supplied by the sample provider rather than from assay-based typing.

TCRbeta CDR3 regions were amplified from genomic DNA by means of the immunoSEQ Assay, a bias-controlled multiplex PCR. From the authors' description of their analysis: Within the assay, amplification of reference gene primers was used to estimate how many nucleated cells each sample contained. To quantify the absolute abundance of each unique TCRbeta CDR3 rearrangement, sequence reads were collapsed and filtered. For each sample, productive Simpson clonality was calculated by taking the square root of Simpson's diversity index across productive rearrangements. TCRdb stores this immuneACCESS table with in-frame sequences only. Part of the clones is absent; in the studies checked, under half of the shortfall reflects unresolved V genes, and no reason is known for the rest. The DNA gave D and trimming, while V, J and clone size come from that table. The sample includes fewer than 130,000 clones, with more than 75% observed a single time. The ten largest clones take up over 3% of the sample.

What the authors observed across the whole study: Clinical and demographic metadata were provided uncurated, with the amount varying by source and participant.

The CDR3 sequence holds 14 residues, the cysteine and phenylalanine included. The sequence is cut down to CDR3 DNA, 42 bases in frame from base 1. The germline V gene provides CDR1 KGHSH and CDR2 LQKENI. Unmatched junction bases come to 8, with V trimmed by 6 bases and J by 3 bases. The collaborating institutions used their own protocols to collect whole blood in K2EDTA tubes. For TCRbeta analysis, collaborators shipped samples as frozen whole blood, isolated PBMCs, or DNA extracted from either of those sample types. The chain employs TRBV18 and TRBJ2-7; TRBD1 aligns with 7 central bases. The specimen sequenced was peripheral blood. This TCR came from a woman in her forties or fifties with acute or convalescent COVID-19. CDR3 loop: CASSLYGTDYEQYF. The DNA is TGTGCCAGCTCGCTCTACGGGACAGACTACGAGCAGTACTTC.